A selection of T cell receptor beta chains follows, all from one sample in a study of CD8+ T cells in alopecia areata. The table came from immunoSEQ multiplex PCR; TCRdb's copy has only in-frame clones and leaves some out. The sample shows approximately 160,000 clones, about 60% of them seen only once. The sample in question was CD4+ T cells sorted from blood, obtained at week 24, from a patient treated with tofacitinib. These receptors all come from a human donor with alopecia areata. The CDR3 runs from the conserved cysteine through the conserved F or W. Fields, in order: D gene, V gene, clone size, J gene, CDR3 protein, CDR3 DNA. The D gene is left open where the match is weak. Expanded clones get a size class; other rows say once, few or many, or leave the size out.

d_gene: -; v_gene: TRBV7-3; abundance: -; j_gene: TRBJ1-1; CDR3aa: CASSLVLNTEAFF; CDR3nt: TGTGCCAGCAGCTTAGTTTTGAACACTGAAGCTTTCTTT
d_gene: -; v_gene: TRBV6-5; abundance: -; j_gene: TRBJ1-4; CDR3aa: CASSYGGTTNEKLFF; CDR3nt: TGTGCCAGCAGTTACGGCGGGACAACTAATGAAAAACTGTTTTTT
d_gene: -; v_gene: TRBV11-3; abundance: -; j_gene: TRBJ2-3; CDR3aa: CASSKRTGKKTDTQYF; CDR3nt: TGTGCCAGCAGTAAACGCACAGGGAAGAAGACAGATACGCAGTATTTT
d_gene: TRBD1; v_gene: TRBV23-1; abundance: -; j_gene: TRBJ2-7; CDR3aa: CASSQASYRGPYEQYF; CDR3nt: TGCGCCAGCAGTCAAGCCAGCTACAGGGGGCCCTACGAGCAGTACTTC
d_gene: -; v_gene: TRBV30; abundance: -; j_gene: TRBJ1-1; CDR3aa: CAWSRGWGRTMNTEAFF; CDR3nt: TGTGCCTGGAGTAGGGGATGGGGCAGGACAATGAACACTGAAGCTTTCTTT
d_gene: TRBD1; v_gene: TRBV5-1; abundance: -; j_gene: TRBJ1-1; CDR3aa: CASEMRTGLMNTEAFF; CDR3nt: TGCGCCAGCGAAATGCGGACAGGGCTAATGAACACTGAAGCTTTCTTT
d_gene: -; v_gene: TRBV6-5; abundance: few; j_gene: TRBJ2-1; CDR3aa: CASSYRSSYNEQFF; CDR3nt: TGTGCCAGCAGTTACAGAAGCTCCTACAATGAGCAGTTCTTC
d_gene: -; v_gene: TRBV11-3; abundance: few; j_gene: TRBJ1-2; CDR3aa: CASSLEGRESNYGYTF; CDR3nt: TGTGCCAGCAGCTTAGAAGGCAGGGAGAGTAACTATGGCTACACCTTC
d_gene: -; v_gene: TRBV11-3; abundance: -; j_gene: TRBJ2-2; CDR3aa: CASSYQGHTGELFF; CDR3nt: TGTGCCAGCAGCTACCAGGGACACACCGGGGAGCTGTTTTTT
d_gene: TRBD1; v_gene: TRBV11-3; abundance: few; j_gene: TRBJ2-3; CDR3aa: CASSSGTGVADTQYF; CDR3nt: TGTGCCAGCAGCTCCGGGACAGGGGTTGCAGATACGCAGTATTTT
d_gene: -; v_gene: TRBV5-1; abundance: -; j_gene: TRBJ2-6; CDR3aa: CASSLNGRAGANVLTF; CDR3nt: TGCGCCAGCAGCTTGAACGGTCGGGCTGGGGCCAACGTCCTGACTTTC
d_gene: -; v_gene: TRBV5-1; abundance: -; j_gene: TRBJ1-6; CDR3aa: CASSLEGDSPLHF; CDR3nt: TGCGCCAGCAGCTTGGAAGGGGACTCACCCCTCCACTTT